The clone carrying this T cell receptor beta chain occurred many times. Trimming cost V 0 bases and J 5 bases, with 9 bases left between them. From germline, CDR1 is SGHDT and CDR2 YYEEEE. The CDR3 contains 14 residues. MiXCR, applied by TCRdb to the RT-PCR reads, yields one record per CDR3 protein. The table shows about 680,000 distinct CDR3 sequences, with 13% to 15% occurring only once. What was sequenced was memory CD4+ T cells from blood. This TCR was sampled from a female donor in good health, serving as a healthy control. The chain is built from TRBV5-6 and TRBJ2-1; no reliable D call. Here the CDR3 reads CASSLVGADNEQFF. Here the CDR3 DNA reads TGTGCCAGCAGCTTGGTGGGCGCGGACAATGAGCAGTTCTTC. Full variable domain (missing parts from reference TRBV5-6 and TRBJ2-1): DAGVTQSPTHLIKTRGQQVTLRCSPKSGHDTVSWYQQALGQGPQFIFQYYEEEERQRGNFPDRFSGHQFPNYSSELNVNALLLGDSALYLCASSLVGADNEQFFGPGTRLTVL.